These 29 T cell receptor beta chains share one sample of origin, sequenced in a study of T cells in Graves' hyperthyroidism and ophthalmopathy. TCR beta CDR3 regions were amplified from RNA. TCR CDR3 underwent first-round RT-PCR with the HTBI primer set. A single record per CDR3 protein comes from TCRdb applying MiXCR to the multiplex PCR reads. Here the sample spans some 510,000 distinct CDR3 sequences, roughly 50% being singletons. The sample consisted of peripheral blood or thyroid tissue (not recorded which). The receptors shown here come from a woman in her late teens or twenties with Graves' hyperthyroidism.

This clonotype was picked up a small number of times. Here the CDR3 DNA reads TGCGCCAGCAGCCCCCGGGACAGGGGCACTGAAGCTTTCTTT. This sequence encodes CASSPRDRGTEAFF. The chain is built from TRBV5-1 and TRBJ1-1, with 10 bases matching TRBD1. This CDR3 region has 14 residues. Germline trimming cut 4 bases from V and 4 bases from J; bases unmatched to any gene: 4. Germline-derived CDR1 and CDR2 are SGHRS and YFSETQ.

The chain couples TRBV6-4 to TRBJ1-2; TRBD1 matches 7 bases. This CDR3 has 12 residues. CDR1 MRHNA and CDR2 SNTAGT come from the germline V gene. V lost 3 bases, J lost 8 bases, and 3 bases stayed unmatched. The CDR3 sequence is CASSDSGQGYTF. In DNA, the CDR3 is TGTGCCAGCAGTGATTCGGGACAGGGCTACACCTTC.

The V call is TRBV2, the J call TRBJ2-5, with D perhaps TRBD1 or TRBD2 (5 bases each). The J call may not be correct, given that the DNA end is closer to TRBJ2-7. The CDR3 has 12 residues. Per the germline V gene, CDR1 is SNHLY and CDR2 is FYNNEI. The chain's CDR3 is CATEKGEYEQYF. The CDR3 DNA is TGTGCCACCGAGAAAGGGGAGTACGAGCAGTACTTC.

The table lists this clonotype with a few counts. CDR3 nucleotides: TGTGCAGGCGAGTCAGACTCCTATAATTCACCCCTCCACTTT. This translates into CAGESDSYNSPLHF. The chain recombines TRBV6-1 with TRBJ1-6; D is unclear. Per germline, CDR1 MNHNS and CDR2 SASEGT. The CDR3 contains 14 residues.

The chain has TRBV20-1 and TRBJ1-6; 8 nucleotides agree with TRBD1. Trimming took 3 bases from V and 10 from J; bases not matched to a gene: 11. The germline CDR1 and CDR2 sequences are DFQATT and SNEGSKA (reference sequence). The CDR3 loop spans 15 amino acids. CDR3 sequence (DNA): TGCAGTGCTAGGCGGCTTCAGGGGGCTGACTCACCCCTCCACTTT. Protein product: CSARRLQGADSPLHF.

This clonotype came up a few times. CDR3 in DNA: TGTGCCAGCAGCTCCGGACAGAGCCCTGAAGCTTTCTTT. Its protein is CASSSGQSPEAFF. The chain couples TRBV7-8 to TRBJ1-1; TRBD1 is a possible D gene (6 bases). This CDR3 has 13 amino acids. Looked up from germline, CDR1 is SGHVS and CDR2 is FQNEAQ. The ends were cut back, 4 bases at V and 6 bases at J, with 12 bases in the middle.

The rearrangement joins TRBV24-1 to TRBJ1-2; possibly TRBD1 for D (6 bases). V lost 3 bases, J lost 4 bases, and 11 bases lay in between. The germline CDR1 and CDR2 sequences are KGHDR and SFDVKD. This CDR3 region has 14 residues. The CDR3 region is CATSDPQGSYGYTF. In DNA form, the CDR3 reads TGTGCCACCAGTGATCCACAGGGCAGCTATGGCTACACCTTC.

CDR3 coding DNA: TGTGCCACCAGCAGAGATGCACGCCCGGCAGAAGAGACCCAGTACTTC. This gives the protein CATSRDARPAEETQYF. The chain is built from TRBV15 and TRBJ2-5; no definite D call. V lost 0 bases, J lost 3 bases, and 14 bases lay in between. Germline V gives CDR1 LNHNV, CDR2 YYDKDF (reference sequence). The CDR3 has 16 residues.

In DNA form, the CDR3 reads TGTGCCACCAGTGATCCGGACCAAGGGGGAAACATTCAGTACTTC. Its protein product is CATSDPDQGGNIQYF. The chain links TRBV24-1 to TRBJ2-4, with D possibly matching TRBD1 (6 bases). The CDR3 runs 15 residues. From germline, CDR1 is KGHDR and CDR2 SFDVKD. Trimming took off 3 bases at V and 6 bases at J, with 14 bases between the two ends.

V and J are TRBV11-1 and TRBJ2-5, with a possible D match to TRBD2 (5 bases). From germline, CDR1 is SGHAT and CDR2 FQDESV (reference sequence). Trimming cost V 6 bases and J 5 bases, with 19 bases left between them. This CDR3 has 15 residues. CDR3 residues: CASSPDDGVWETQYF. The CDR3 nucleotides are TGTGCCAGCAGTCCCGACGACGGGGTTTGGGAGACCCAGTACTTC.

Points on this clonotype: Since a much larger clone is just one base distant, this may be a read error. The chain links TRBV7-9 to TRBJ2-7; D may be TRBD1 or TRBD2 (7 bases each). This CDR3 has 14 amino acids. CDR1 is SEHNR, CDR2 FQNEAQ, per germline (reference sequence). V lost 4 bases and J lost 9, with 19 bases in between. CDR3 DNA: TGTGCCAGCAGCTCATGGGAGGGGGCGCGGGGGCAGTACTTC. It yields the protein CASSSWEGARGQYF.

CDR3 in DNA: TGTGCCACCAAGTTCGGTGGGAGGGCTTTCTTT. As protein: CATKFGGRAFF. The J gene is TRBJ1-1, the V gene TRBV15; D is unresolved. Germline loops: CDR1 LNHNV, CDR2 YYDKDF (reference sequence). This CDR3 contains 11 residues. Trimming stripped 7 bases from V and 11 bases from J, with 14 bases between.

V is TRBV19 and J is TRBJ1-6; D possibly corresponds to TRBD1 (5 bases). V shed 6 bases and J shed 10 bases, with 19 bases lying between them. Germline CDR1 LNHDA, CDR2 SQIVND (reference sequence). This CDR3 spans 15 amino acids. The CDR3 protein is CASSVIRGIGSPLHF. The CDR3 nucleotides are TGTGCCAGTAGCGTTATACGGGGGATAGGATCACCCCTCCACTTT.

This clonotype occurred many times. The rearrangement joins TRBV7-9 to TRBJ1-3, with a weak D call TRBD1 (6 bases). This CDR3 comprises 14 residues. V was cut by 7 bases and J by 11 bases, with 21 bases left in between. Looked up from germline, CDR1 is SEHNR and CDR2 is FQNEAQ (reference sequence). CDR3 sequence: CASTKTGTPDSIYF. For the CDR3, the DNA is TGTGCCAGCACCAAAACAGGGACACCCGATTCCATATATTTT. The full variable domain, with the rest looked up from reference TRBV7-9 and TRBJ1-3, is DTGVSQNPRHKITKRGQNVTFRCDPISEHNRLYWYRQTLGQGPEFLTYFQNEAQLEKSRLLSDRFSAERPKGSFSTLEIQRTEQGDSAMYLCASTKTGTPDSIYFGEGSWLTVV.

This clonotype was seen a few times. The V gene is TRBV7-9, the J gene TRBJ1-1; D remains unclear. The CDR3 sequence is 15 residues long. Germline V gene lookup returns CDR1 SEHNR and CDR2 FQNEAQ (reference sequence). V was pared by 5 bases and J by 1 base, with 14 bases between. Here the CDR3 reads CASSRSGEGNTEAFF. The CDR3 region has the DNA TGTGCCAGCAGCCGGAGCGGCGAGGGGAACACTGAAGCTTTCTTT.

This clonotype has just a few counts. The chain uses TRBV6-5 and TRBJ1-3; D is unclear. Germline V CDR1 and CDR2: MNHEY, SVGAGI. The V and J ends lost 7 bases and 0 bases respectively, with 7 bases between them. The CDR3 length is 13 residues. CDR3 in DNA: TGTGCCAGCAAGACCGGCTCTGGAAACACCATATATTTT. Protein sequence: CASKTGSGNTIYF.

The chain is built from TRBV29-1 and TRBJ1-3, with D unresolved. V lost 8 bases and J 0 bases, leaving 14 bases between the germline ends. The CDR3 length is 14 residues. Germline V gene data show CDR1 as SQVTM and CDR2 as ANQGSEA. CDR3 bases: TGCAGCAGCTCGACATCAGACTCTGGAAACACCATATATTTT. Translated, it gives CSSSTSDSGNTIYF.

This clonotype appeared a few times. The rearrangement links TRBV15 to TRBJ2-2; D is unresolved. Trimming cost V 0 bases and J 1 base, with 12 bases left between them. The germline V gene has CDR1 LNHNV and CDR2 YYDKDF (reference sequence). The CDR3 sequence is 17 residues long. CDR3 sequence: CATSRDLEVRNTGELFF. DNA of the CDR3: TGTGCCACCAGCAGAGATCTTGAGGTGCGGAACACCGGGGAGCTGTTTTTT.

This clonotype was found a few times. The genes are TRBV19 and TRBJ1-1; TRBD1 is a possible D gene (6 bases). In germline, CDR1 is LNHDA, CDR2 SQIVND (reference sequence). Deletions cut 9 bases from V and 11 bases from J, with 22 bases between. The CDR3 runs to 13 residues. The CDR3 is CASSSEYRVRAFF. CDR3 coding DNA: TGTGCCAGCTCGTCGGAATACAGGGTACGGGCTTTCTTT.

With respect to this clonotype: At one end, the junction sequence differs from germline, possibly due to a read error. The CDR3 DNA follows: TGCGCCAGCAGCCAACGGGACCTTCCGGAGACCCAGTACTTC. Its protein product is CASSQRDLPETQYF. The chain combines TRBV7-6 with TRBJ2-5; D is perhaps TRBD1 or TRBD2 (5 bases each). This CDR3 is 14 amino acids long. CDR1 and CDR2 (germline): SGHVS, FNYEAQ.

This clonotype was counted a single time. CDR3 nucleotide sequence: TGCAGCGCGGGGGGGGGGCCCCAGCATTTT. This translates into CSAGGGPQHF. This chain links TRBV29-1 with TRBJ1-5; D might be TRBD1 (5 bases). The CDR3 runs to 10 residues. CDR1 SQVTM and CDR2 ANQGSEA come from the germline V gene. The V end was cut by 7 bases, the J end by 9 bases, with 10 bases between.

This chain uses TRBV5-1 with TRBJ2-7, with D perhaps matching TRBD2 (5 bases). V lost 4 bases, J lost 12 bases, and 23 bases lay in between. The CDR3 spans 14 residues. CDR1 SGHRS and CDR2 YFSETQ come from the germline V gene. The CDR3 protein is CASSHPGEGSISYF. DNA for the CDR3: TGCGCCAGCAGCCACCCGGGTGAGGGATCCATTTCGTACTTC.

This clonotype was recorded at least ten times. J is TRBJ1-5 and V is TRBV7-9; no definite D call. There are 16 residues in the CDR3. Germline V CDR1 and CDR2: SEHNR, FQNEAQ (reference sequence). The ends were cut back, 5 bases at V and 1 base at J, with 15 bases in the middle. CDR3 nucleotide sequence: TGTGCCAGCAGCCTTGGGCCTGAGCAGAGCAATCAGCCCCAGCATTTT. Its translation: CASSLGPEQSNQPQHF.

This chain connects TRBV20-1 to TRBJ1-1; D not resolved. The V and J ends lost 4 bases and 3 bases respectively, with 9 bases between them. The germline gives CDR1 DFQATT, CDR2 SNEGSKA (reference sequence). This CDR3 comprises 12 residues. CDR3 in DNA: TGCAGTGCTATGGACGTGGACACTGAAGCTTTCTTT. Translating gives CSAMDVDTEAFF.

This clonotype was seen a handful of times. This chain uses TRBV2 with TRBJ2-7, with D unclear. Germline lookup yields CDR1 SNHLY and CDR2 FYNNEI. This CDR3 has 11 amino acids. Trimming removed 5 bases from V and 7 bases from J, with 9 bases in between. This CDR3 is CASSWLGEQYF. For the CDR3, the DNA is TGTGCCAGCAGTTGGTTGGGAGAGCAGTACTTC.

This clonotype was seen ten or more times. The chain uses TRBV2 and TRBJ1-4; 8 nucleotides align to TRBD1. Germline V gene lookup returns CDR1 SNHLY and CDR2 FYNNEI. This CDR3 is built from 15 residues. With 0 bases clipped from V and 7 bases from J, the junction kept 4 bases outside the gene matches. CDR3 DNA sequence: TGTGCCAGCAGTGAAGCCCCAGGGGGCAGTGAAAAACTGTTTTTT. It codes for CASSEAPGGSEKLFF.

This clonotype turned up a few times. An end of the junction does not agree with germline; a read error may underlie this. The rearrangement joins TRBV10-3 to TRBJ1-6; D call uncertain. The CDR3 has 16 residues. Per the germline V gene, CDR1 is ENHRY and CDR2 is SYGVKD. The CDR3 nucleotides read TGTGCCAGCAGTTACACGTCCAGCTCCTATAATTCACCCCTCCACTTT. Amino acid sequence: CASSYTSSSYNSPLHF.

This clonotype has a handful of counts. This sequence joins TRBV12-3 or TRBV12-4 and TRBJ2-5; D gene ambiguous. Between the trimmed V and J ends, which lost 8 bases and 1 base, there was a span of 2 bases. The CDR3 length is 10 residues. CDR3 sequence reads: CASAQETQYF. CDR3 bases: TGTGCCAGCGCCCAAGAGACCCAGTACTTC.

V and J are TRBV29-1 and TRBJ1-3; TRBD1 might be the D (6 bases). This CDR3 has 15 amino acids. Per germline, CDR1 SQVTM and CDR2 ANQGSEA. Trimming took 1 base from V and 1 from J, leaving 11 bases between them. The CDR3 protein is CSVEAGQSSGNTIYF. Here the CDR3 DNA reads TGCAGCGTTGAAGCCGGACAGTCATCTGGAAACACCATATATTTT.